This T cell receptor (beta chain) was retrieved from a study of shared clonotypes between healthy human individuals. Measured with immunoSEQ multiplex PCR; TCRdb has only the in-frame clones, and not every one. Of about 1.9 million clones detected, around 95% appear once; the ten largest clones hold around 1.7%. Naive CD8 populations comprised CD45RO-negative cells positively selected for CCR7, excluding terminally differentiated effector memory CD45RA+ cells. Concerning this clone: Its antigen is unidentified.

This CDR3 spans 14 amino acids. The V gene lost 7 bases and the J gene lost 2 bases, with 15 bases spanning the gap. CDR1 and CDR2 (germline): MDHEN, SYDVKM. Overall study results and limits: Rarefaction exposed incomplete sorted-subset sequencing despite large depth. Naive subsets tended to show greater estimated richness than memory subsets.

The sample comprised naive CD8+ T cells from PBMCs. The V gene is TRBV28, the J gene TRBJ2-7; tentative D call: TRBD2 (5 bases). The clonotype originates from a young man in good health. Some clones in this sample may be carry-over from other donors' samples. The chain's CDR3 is CASTPAALTYEQYF. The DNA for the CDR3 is TGTGCCAGCACCCCAGCGGCATTAACCTACGAGCAGTACTTC.